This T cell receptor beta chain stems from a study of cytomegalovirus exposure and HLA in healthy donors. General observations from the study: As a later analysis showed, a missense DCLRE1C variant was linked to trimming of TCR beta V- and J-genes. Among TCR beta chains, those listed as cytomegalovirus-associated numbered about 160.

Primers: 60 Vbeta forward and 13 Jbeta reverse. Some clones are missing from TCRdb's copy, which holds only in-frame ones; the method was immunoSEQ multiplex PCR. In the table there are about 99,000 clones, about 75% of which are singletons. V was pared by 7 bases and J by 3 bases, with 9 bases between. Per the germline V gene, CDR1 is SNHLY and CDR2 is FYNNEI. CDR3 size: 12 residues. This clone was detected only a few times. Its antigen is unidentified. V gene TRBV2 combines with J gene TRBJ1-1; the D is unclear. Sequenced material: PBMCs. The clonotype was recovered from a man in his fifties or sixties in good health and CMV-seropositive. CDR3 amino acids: CASITQYTEAFF. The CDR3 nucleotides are TGTGCCAGCATCACGCAGTACACTGAAGCTTTCTTT.